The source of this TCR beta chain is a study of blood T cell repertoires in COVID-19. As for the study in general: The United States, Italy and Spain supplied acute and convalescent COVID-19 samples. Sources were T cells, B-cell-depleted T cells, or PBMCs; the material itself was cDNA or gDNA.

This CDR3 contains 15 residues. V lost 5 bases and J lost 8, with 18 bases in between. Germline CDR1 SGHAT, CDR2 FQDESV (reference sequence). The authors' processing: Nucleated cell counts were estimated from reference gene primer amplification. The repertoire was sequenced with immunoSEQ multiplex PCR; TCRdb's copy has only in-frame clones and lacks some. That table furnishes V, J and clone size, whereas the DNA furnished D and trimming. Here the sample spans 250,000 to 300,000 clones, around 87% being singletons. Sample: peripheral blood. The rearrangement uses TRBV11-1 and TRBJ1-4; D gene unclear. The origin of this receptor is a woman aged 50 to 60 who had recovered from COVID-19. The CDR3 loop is CASSGRGPLGEKLFF. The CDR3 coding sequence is TGTGCCAGCAGCGGTCGCGGGCCATTGGGGGAAAAACTGTTTTTT.